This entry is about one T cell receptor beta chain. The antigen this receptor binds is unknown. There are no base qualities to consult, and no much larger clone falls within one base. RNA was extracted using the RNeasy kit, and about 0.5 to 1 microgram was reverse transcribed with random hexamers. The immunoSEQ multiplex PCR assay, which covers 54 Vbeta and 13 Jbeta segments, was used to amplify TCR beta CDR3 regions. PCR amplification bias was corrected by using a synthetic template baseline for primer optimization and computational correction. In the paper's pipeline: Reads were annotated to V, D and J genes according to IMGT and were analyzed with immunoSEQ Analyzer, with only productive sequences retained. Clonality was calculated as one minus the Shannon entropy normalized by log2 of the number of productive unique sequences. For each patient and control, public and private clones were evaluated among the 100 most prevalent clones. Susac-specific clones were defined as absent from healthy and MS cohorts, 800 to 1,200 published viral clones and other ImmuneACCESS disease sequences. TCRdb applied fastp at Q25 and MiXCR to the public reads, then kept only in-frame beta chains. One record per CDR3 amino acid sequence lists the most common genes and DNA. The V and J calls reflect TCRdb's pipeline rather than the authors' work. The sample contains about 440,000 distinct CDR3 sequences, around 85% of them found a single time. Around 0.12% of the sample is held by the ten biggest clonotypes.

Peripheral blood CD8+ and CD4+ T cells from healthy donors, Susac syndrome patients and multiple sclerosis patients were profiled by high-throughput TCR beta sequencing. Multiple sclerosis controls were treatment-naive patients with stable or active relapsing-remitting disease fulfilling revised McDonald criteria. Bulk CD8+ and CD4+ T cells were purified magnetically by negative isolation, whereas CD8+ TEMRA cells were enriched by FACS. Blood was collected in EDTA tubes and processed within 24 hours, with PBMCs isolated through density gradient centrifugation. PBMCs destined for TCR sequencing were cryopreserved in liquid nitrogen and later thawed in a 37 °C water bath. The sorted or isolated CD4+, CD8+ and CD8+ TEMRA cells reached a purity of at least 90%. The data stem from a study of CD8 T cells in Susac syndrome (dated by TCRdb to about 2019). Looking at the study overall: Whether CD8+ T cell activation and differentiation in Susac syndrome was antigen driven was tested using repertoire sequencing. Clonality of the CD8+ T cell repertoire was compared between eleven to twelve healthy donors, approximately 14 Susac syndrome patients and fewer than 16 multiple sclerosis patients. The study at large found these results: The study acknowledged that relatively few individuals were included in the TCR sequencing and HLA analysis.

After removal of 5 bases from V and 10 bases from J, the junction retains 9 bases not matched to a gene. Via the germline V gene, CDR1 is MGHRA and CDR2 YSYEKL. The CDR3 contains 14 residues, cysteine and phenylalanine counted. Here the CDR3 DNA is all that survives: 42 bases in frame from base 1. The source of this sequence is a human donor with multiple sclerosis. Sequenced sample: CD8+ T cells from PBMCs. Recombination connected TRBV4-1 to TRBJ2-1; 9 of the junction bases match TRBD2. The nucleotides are TGCGCCAGCAGCAGGGTAGCGGGGGACGACGAGCAGTTCTTC. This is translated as CASSRVAGDDEQFF.